This T cell receptor beta chain was identified in a study of brain T cells in children with intractable seizures. V was clipped by 0 bases and J by 6 bases, with 6 bases between them. In germline, CDR1 is MRHNA, CDR2 SNTAGT. This CDR3 comprises 13 residues. Profiling relied on immunoSEQ multiplex PCR, and the TCRdb table lists in-frame clones only, not all of them. The sample has 1,500 to 2,500 clones; about 72% are singletons. Sequencing was limited to surgery cases with top T cell transcript signatures in brain tissue. V is TRBV6-4 and J is TRBJ2-1; D is undetermined. The sequencing here drew on resected brain tissue, taken at surgery. This TCR was recovered from a girl aged 2-10 years with tuberous sclerosis and intractable seizures. DNA of the CDR3: TGTGCCAGCAGTGACTCGACGAGCAATGAGCAGTTCTTC. Translation gives CASSDSTSNEQFF.